This TCR beta chain derives from a study of shared clonotypes between healthy human individuals. Overall study findings and caveats: In a few donors, around 5% of naive CD4 clonotypes appeared in common.

On this clone itself: Its antigen is undetermined.

The germline CDR1 and CDR2 sequences are GTSNPN and SVGIG (reference sequence). Trimming cost V 2 bases and J 4 bases; bases outside gene matches: 16. This CDR3 comprises 18 residues. Assay used: immunoSEQ multiplex PCR; TCRdb lists only in-frame clones, some missing. The sample lists some 200,000 clones; approximately 61% were seen once. The V call is TRBV30, the J call TRBJ2-5; 10 nucleotides align to TRBD2. The receptor comes from a man aged 30 to 45 in good health. The source material was memory CD4+ T cells sorted from blood. Regarding subset: CD45RA-negative fraction. CDR3 nucleotide sequence: TGTGCCTGGAGTCCCGGACTAGCGGCGAGCCGGGGGTCAGAGACCCAGTACTTC. This sequence encodes CAWSPGLAASRGSETQYF. Filled out from reference TRBV30 and TRBJ2-5, the complete variable domain reads SQTIHQWPATLVQPVGSPLSLECTVEGTSNPNLYWYRQAAGRGLQLLFYSVGIGQISSEVPQNLSASRPQDRQFILSSKKLLLSDSGFYLCAWSPGLAASRGSETQYFGPGTRLLVL.